This T cell receptor beta chain was sequenced in a study of siplizumab effects on memory and regulatory T cells. The CDR3 spans 13 residues. CDR1 and CDR2 from the germline V gene are SEHNR and FQNEAQ (reference sequence). The V and J ends lost 1 base and 5 bases, in that order; junction bases with no gene match: 1. Measured with immunoSEQ multiplex PCR; TCRdb has only the in-frame clones, and not every one. The table lists tens of thousands of clones, roughly 80% of them singletons. This clone was recorded once. The chain joins TRBV7-9 to TRBJ2-5; TRBD2 aligns across 7 bases. This TCR derives from a human donor in good health. The specimen was memory CD4+ T cells sorted from blood. The CDR3 DNA reads TGTGCCAGCAGCTTAGTCGGGGGGGAGACCCAGTACTTC. This sequence encodes CASSLVGGETQYF.